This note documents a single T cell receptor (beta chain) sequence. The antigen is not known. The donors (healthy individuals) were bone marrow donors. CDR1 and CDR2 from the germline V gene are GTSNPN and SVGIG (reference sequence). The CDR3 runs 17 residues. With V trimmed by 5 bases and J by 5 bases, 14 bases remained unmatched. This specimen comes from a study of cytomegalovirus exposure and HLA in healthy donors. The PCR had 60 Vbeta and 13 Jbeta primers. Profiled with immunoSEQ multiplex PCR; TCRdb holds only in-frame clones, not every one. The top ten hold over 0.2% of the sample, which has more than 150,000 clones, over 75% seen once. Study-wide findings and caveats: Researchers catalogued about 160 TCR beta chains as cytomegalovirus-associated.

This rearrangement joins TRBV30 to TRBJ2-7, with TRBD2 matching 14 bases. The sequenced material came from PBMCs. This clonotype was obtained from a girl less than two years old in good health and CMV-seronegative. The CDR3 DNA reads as TGTGCCTGGCCGGCCCCTTGCCCGGGACTAGCGGGAGACGAGCAGTACTTC. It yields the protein CAWPAPCPGLAGDEQYF.